A selection of T cell receptor beta chains follows, all from one sample in a study of early T cells in non-severe SARS-CoV-2 infection. Using its own MiXCR run on the 5' RACE reads, TCRdb lists one record per CDR3 protein. The sample contains some 36,000 distinct CDR3 sequences, around 6.3% of which appear only once. Sequenced: whole blood. All receptors come from an adult who was a healthcare worker with PCR-confirmed SARS-CoV-2 infection or an uninfected control (not recorded which). Both conserved end residues are part of each CDR3. D genes are given only for firm matches. Rows give clone size only sometimes, using once, few, many, or a class for an expanded clone.

CDR3nt: TGCAGTGCTAGGACAGGGGCTATCCACGAGCAGTACTTC
CDR3aa: CSARTGAIHEQYF
j_gene: TRBJ2-7
d_gene: TRBD1
v_gene: TRBV20-1
abundance: many

CDR3nt: TGTGCCACCAGTGACCCTGTTAGGGCCCCCTACAATGAGCAGTTCTTC
CDR3aa: CATSDPVRAPYNEQFF
j_gene: TRBJ2-1
d_gene: NA
v_gene: TRBV24-1
abundance: many

CDR3nt: TGTGCCTGGAGTAAGGGGATGAACACTGAAGCTTTCTTT
CDR3aa: CAWSKGMNTEAFF
j_gene: TRBJ1-1
d_gene: NA
v_gene: TRBV30
abundance: many

CDR3nt: TGTGCCAGCAGCTCAGGGATGAGCGAAAAACTGTTTTTT
CDR3aa: CASSSGMSEKLFF
j_gene: TRBJ1-4
d_gene: NA
v_gene: TRBV7-8
abundance: many

CDR3nt: TGCGCCAGCAGCCAAAGGGTTCTTCGGCGGGAGGAAGATACGCAGTATTTT
CDR3aa: CASSQRVLRREEDTQYF
j_gene: TRBJ2-3
d_gene: TRBD2
v_gene: TRBV4-1
abundance: many

CDR3nt: TGTGCCAGCAGCTTAGCTTCTGGGGAGCCCCAGCATTTT
CDR3aa: CASSLASGEPQHF
j_gene: TRBJ1-5
d_gene: NA
v_gene: TRBV7-9
abundance: NA

CDR3nt: TGTGCCAGCAGCCAAGGGGGGACTGCCTTGGCCGGAACCCAGTACTTC
CDR3aa: CASSQGGTALAGTQYF
j_gene: TRBJ2-5
d_gene: NA
v_gene: TRBV3-1
abundance: NA

CDR3nt: TGCGCCAGCAGTTCCGGGACAGGGGTCTATGGCTACACCTTC
CDR3aa: CASSSGTGVYGYTF
j_gene: TRBJ1-2
d_gene: TRBD1
v_gene: TRBV5-1
abundance: many

CDR3nt: TGTGCCAGCAGCCGGACCTATGGCTACACCTTC
CDR3aa: CASSRTYGYTF
j_gene: TRBJ1-2
d_gene: NA
v_gene: TRBV7-9
abundance: NA

CDR3nt: TGTGCCAGCAGCTTGGGACAGGGGGTAAACACTGAAGCTTTCTTT
CDR3aa: CASSLGQGVNTEAFF
j_gene: TRBJ1-1
d_gene: TRBD1
v_gene: TRBV7-8
abundance: many

CDR3nt: TGCAGTGCCGGCCGAAGCGGGGTGAGCAATCAGCCCCAGCATTTT
CDR3aa: CSAGRSGVSNQPQHF
j_gene: TRBJ1-5
d_gene: NA
v_gene: TRBV20-1
abundance: many

CDR3nt: TGCGCCAGCAGTGAGGCTAGCCCCTACAATGAGCAGTTCTTC
CDR3aa: CASSEASPYNEQFF
j_gene: TRBJ2-1
d_gene: NA
v_gene: TRBV10-1
abundance: few

CDR3nt: TGTGCCAGCAGCCTGGGACTAGGAAGGTCAGATACGCAGTATTTT
CDR3aa: CASSLGLGRSDTQYF
j_gene: TRBJ2-3
d_gene: TRBD2
v_gene: TRBV7-6
abundance: many

CDR3nt: TGTGCCAGCAGTGAAGACAGGTATCGTGAAAAACTGTTTTTT
CDR3aa: CASSEDRYREKLFF
j_gene: TRBJ1-4
d_gene: NA
v_gene: TRBV6-1
abundance: NA

CDR3nt: TGCGCCAGCAGCCAAGTGGGAATCGGTCAGCCCCAGCATTTT
CDR3aa: CASSQVGIGQPQHF
j_gene: TRBJ1-5
d_gene: NA
v_gene: TRBV4-1
abundance: many

CDR3nt: TGTGCCAGTGCACCGCGGAGGCGTCCTGGGGCCAACGTCCTGACTTTC
CDR3aa: CASAPRRRPGANVLTF
j_gene: TRBJ2-6
d_gene: NA
v_gene: TRBV19
abundance: few

CDR3nt: TGTGCCAGCCTACTAGCGGCCGTTGACAATGAGCAGTTCTTC
CDR3aa: CASLLAAVDNEQFF
j_gene: TRBJ2-1
d_gene: TRBD2
v_gene: TRBV2
abundance: many

CDR3nt: TGCAGTGCTAGAGTAGTGCCGGGGGGCCATTCACCCCTCCACTTT
CDR3aa: CSARVVPGGHSPLHF
j_gene: TRBJ1-6
d_gene: NA
v_gene: TRBV20-1
abundance: many

CDR3nt: TGTGCCAGCGTCAGGGAATCACCTCCCTACGAGCAGTACTTC
CDR3aa: CASVRESPPYEQYF
j_gene: TRBJ2-7
d_gene: NA
v_gene: TRBV28
abundance: many

CDR3nt: TGTGCCAGCAGTTATTTGGGGTACACCGGGGAGCTGTTTTTT
CDR3aa: CASSYLGYTGELFF
j_gene: TRBJ2-2
d_gene: NA
v_gene: TRBV6-6
abundance: many

CDR3nt: TGTGCCAGCAGCCCTCTCCTTGGGGGAAACATTCAGTACTTC
CDR3aa: CASSPLLGGNIQYF
j_gene: TRBJ2-4
d_gene: NA
v_gene: TRBV11-2
abundance: NA

CDR3nt: TGTGCCAGCAGCTTAGTTCTCAGGGAGCAGTACTTC
CDR3aa: CASSLVLREQYF
j_gene: TRBJ2-7
d_gene: NA
v_gene: TRBV7-8
abundance: many

CDR3nt: TGTGCCAGCAGCTTAGCGGTAGGACGGTACAATGAGCAGTTCTTC
CDR3aa: CASSLAVGRYNEQFF
j_gene: TRBJ2-1
d_gene: NA
v_gene: TRBV11-1
abundance: few

CDR3nt: TGTGCCAGCAGCGTAACGGGTCAGACTGGCTACACCTTC
CDR3aa: CASSVTGQTGYTF
j_gene: TRBJ1-2
d_gene: NA
v_gene: TRBV9
abundance: many

CDR3nt: TGTGCCAGCAGTTTCCCCTTAGCGGGAGCGATCTACAATGAGCAGTTCTTC
CDR3aa: CASSFPLAGAIYNEQFF
j_gene: TRBJ2-1
d_gene: TRBD2
v_gene: TRBV28
abundance: many

CDR3nt: TGTGCCAGCAGTGAAGGTAGTGAGAATGAGCAGTTCTTC
CDR3aa: CASSEGSENEQFF
j_gene: TRBJ2-1
d_gene: NA
v_gene: TRBV6-1
abundance: NA

CDR3nt: TGTGCCAGCAGCTCCGACTACTCAGATACGCAGTATTTT
CDR3aa: CASSSDYSDTQYF
j_gene: TRBJ2-3
d_gene: NA
v_gene: TRBV7-2
abundance: NA

CDR3nt: TGTGCCAGTAAAGGTCAAGAGACCCAGTACTTC
CDR3aa: CASKGQETQYF
j_gene: TRBJ2-5
d_gene: NA
v_gene: TRBV19
abundance: few

CDR3nt: TGTGCCAGCAGTTCCCCATTCGAGCGGATGACCTACGAGCAGTACTTC
CDR3aa: CASSSPFERMTYEQYF
j_gene: TRBJ2-7
d_gene: NA
v_gene: TRBV28
abundance: many

CDR3nt: TGTGCCAGCAGTTACTCGGGAGGGCCCTACGAGCAGTACTTC
CDR3aa: CASSYSGGPYEQYF
j_gene: TRBJ2-7
d_gene: TRBD2
v_gene: TRBV6-5
abundance: NA

CDR3nt: TGCAGTGCTAGCGATAGCGGAATTAAATACGAGCAGTACTTC
CDR3aa: CSASDSGIKYEQYF
j_gene: TRBJ2-7
d_gene: NA
v_gene: TRBV20-1
abundance: few

CDR3nt: TGCAGTGCCCCCCCGGGACAATCCTACGAGCAGTACTTC
CDR3aa: CSAPPGQSYEQYF
j_gene: TRBJ2-7
d_gene: NA
v_gene: TRBV20-1
abundance: few

CDR3nt: TGTGCCAGCAGTTACCCTGGGGACAGGGCCCACCAGCCACCTAATCAGCCCCAGCATTTT
CDR3aa: CASSYPGDRAHQPPNQPQHF
j_gene: TRBJ1-5
d_gene: TRBD1
v_gene: TRBV6-6
abundance: NA

CDR3nt: TGCGCCAGCAGCCAAGTCCGAGAGACCCAGTACTTC
CDR3aa: CASSQVRETQYF
j_gene: TRBJ2-5
d_gene: NA
v_gene: TRBV4-1
abundance: few

CDR3nt: TGTGCCAGCAGCGTCGGACTAGCGGGAGGCACAGATACGCAGTATTTT
CDR3aa: CASSVGLAGGTDTQYF
j_gene: TRBJ2-3
d_gene: TRBD2
v_gene: TRBV9
abundance: NA

CDR3nt: TGTGCCAGCTCACCAGGGACAGCATATGATGGCTACACCTTC
CDR3aa: CASSPGTAYDGYTF
j_gene: TRBJ1-2
d_gene: TRBD1
v_gene: TRBV18
abundance: many

CDR3nt: TGTGCCATCAGTGATTCGAGGGCAGGGGTCAAAAACATTCAGTACTTC
CDR3aa: CAISDSRAGVKNIQYF
j_gene: TRBJ2-4
d_gene: NA
v_gene: TRBV10-3
abundance: many

CDR3nt: TGTGCCAGCAGTAACGGGAGGGCAGACCACAATGAGCAGTTCTTC
CDR3aa: CASSNGRADHNEQFF
j_gene: TRBJ2-1
d_gene: TRBD2
v_gene: TRBV28
abundance: NA

CDR3nt: TGCGCCAGCAGCCCGGCGGGACAGGGGGCTGGCGAGCAGTACTTC
CDR3aa: CASSPAGQGAGEQYF
j_gene: TRBJ2-7
d_gene: TRBD1
v_gene: TRBV4-1
abundance: many

CDR3nt: TGCGCCAGCAGCTTGGAGCGGGAGTTCAATGAGCAGTTCTTC
CDR3aa: CASSLEREFNEQFF
j_gene: TRBJ2-1
d_gene: TRBD2
v_gene: TRBV5-1
abundance: many

CDR3nt: TGTGCCAGCAGCCCTTTAAGGGGTGAGGCCGAGCAGTACTTC
CDR3aa: CASSPLRGEAEQYF
j_gene: TRBJ2-7
d_gene: NA
v_gene: TRBV3-2
abundance: few

CDR3nt: TGTGCCAGCAGTCTACAGGGACTGGGCTACACCTTC
CDR3aa: CASSLQGLGYTF
j_gene: TRBJ1-2
d_gene: NA
v_gene: TRBV12-3/TRBV12-4
abundance: many

CDR3nt: TGTGCCAGCAGCTTATACAGGGGGCGCACAGATACGCAGTATTTT
CDR3aa: CASSLYRGRTDTQYF
j_gene: TRBJ2-3
d_gene: TRBD1
v_gene: TRBV7-9
abundance: NA

CDR3nt: TGTGCCACCCCCCCGAGGACCCCTCACAATGAGCAGTTCTTC
CDR3aa: CATPPRTPHNEQFF
j_gene: TRBJ2-1
d_gene: NA
v_gene: TRBV21-1
abundance: NA

CDR3nt: TGTGCCAGCAGCCTAGCGGGAGGGACCTACAATGAGCAGTTCTTC
CDR3aa: CASSLAGGTYNEQFF
j_gene: TRBJ2-1
d_gene: TRBD2
v_gene: TRBV9
abundance: many

CDR3nt: TGCGCCAGCAGCTTGGAACCCCGGGGCATTCGAGACGGAAGCTCCTACGAGCAGTACTTC
CDR3aa: CASSLEPRGIRDGSSYEQYF
j_gene: TRBJ2-7
d_gene: NA
v_gene: TRBV5-1
abundance: NA

CDR3nt: TGTGCCAGCAGCTTTGGGGCCAACCAGCCCCAGCATTTT
CDR3aa: CASSFGANQPQHF
j_gene: TRBJ1-5
d_gene: NA
v_gene: TRBV5-6
abundance: many

CDR3nt: TGCAGTGCTAAGGGGGCGGTATCCTCCTACGAGCAGTACTTC
CDR3aa: CSAKGAVSSYEQYF
j_gene: TRBJ2-7
d_gene: TRBD1
v_gene: TRBV20-1
abundance: few

CDR3nt: TGTGCCAGCAGCTTAGGAAGCAGTAAAAACATTCAGTACTTC
CDR3aa: CASSLGSSKNIQYF
j_gene: TRBJ2-4
d_gene: NA
v_gene: TRBV7-9
abundance: few

CDR3nt: TGTGCCAGCAGTTACCCCGGACAGGGGGGCACTGAAGCTTTCTTT
CDR3aa: CASSYPGQGGTEAFF
j_gene: TRBJ1-1
d_gene: TRBD1
v_gene: TRBV6-6
abundance: many

CDR3nt: TGTGCCAGCAGTGTTGGGTATAACACAGATACGCAGTATTTT
CDR3aa: CASSVGYNTDTQYF
j_gene: TRBJ2-3
d_gene: NA
v_gene: TRBV2
abundance: many

CDR3nt: TGTGCCAGCAGCTGGTTGAAGACCCGAGGCACCGGGGAGACCCAGTACTTC
CDR3aa: CASSWLKTRGTGETQYF
j_gene: TRBJ2-5
d_gene: NA
v_gene: TRBV7-8
abundance: few

CDR3nt: TGCAGTGCTAGAGATCCCGGGGGGCCGGGGGAGCAGTACTTC
CDR3aa: CSARDPGGPGEQYF
j_gene: TRBJ2-7
d_gene: NA
v_gene: TRBV20-1
abundance: few